Listed here are 28 T cell receptor beta chains from one sample, sequenced in a study of cytomegalovirus exposure and HLA in healthy donors. The PCR was carried out with 60 Vbeta primers and 13 Jbeta primers. Assay: immunoSEQ multiplex PCR; the TCRdb copy retains only in-frame clones and omits some. Of 140,000 to 150,000 clones in the sample, around 79% were seen once. Input material: PBMCs. Receptors originate from a male donor in good health and CMV-seronegative.

The chain uses TRBV6-5 and TRBJ1-2, with unresolved D. Germline CDR1 reads MNHEY; CDR2 reads SVGAGI. Trimming removed 4 bases at V and 8 bases at J, with 17 bases between. The CDR3 covers 14 residues. The CDR3 is CASSSSPQASGYTF. As DNA, the CDR3 is TGTGCCAGCAGTTCTTCCCCCCAGGCCTCGGGCTACACCTTC.

The V call is TRBV19, the J call TRBJ2-5; 7 bases match TRBD1. The CDR3 has 16 residues. The junction had 12 bases not matched to a gene; V was cut back by 6 bases and J by 2 bases. Germline V gives CDR1 LNHDA, CDR2 SQIVND (reference sequence). CDR3 nucleotides: TGTGCCAGTAGAGTATATCCCCCCAGGGGGCAAGAGACCCAGTACTTC. Its protein product is CASRVYPPRGQETQYF.

Notes on this clone: One end of the junction is discordant with germline, which a read error may explain. CDR3 amino acids: CASSPPRTGGASGGYTF. Here the CDR3 DNA reads TGTGCCAGCTCGCCACCCAGGACAGGGGGCGCTTCGGGTGGCTACACCTTC. The V and J genes are TRBV18 and TRBJ1-2; 11 positions match TRBD1. The CDR3 is 17 amino acids. Germline loops: CDR1 KGHSH, CDR2 LQKENI.

This chain connects TRBV6-5 to TRBJ1-3; D perhaps matches TRBD1 (6 bases). The ends were cut back, 6 bases at V and 3 bases at J, with 15 bases in the middle. CDR3 size: 15 residues. Looked up from germline, CDR1 is MNHEY and CDR2 is SVGAGI. CDR3: CASSGDRFRGNTIYF. The CDR3 DNA reads as TGTGCCAGCAGCGGTGACAGGTTCCGTGGAAACACCATATATTTT.

V is TRBV4-3 and J is TRBJ1-1; TRBD1 is a possible D gene (5 bases). V lost 0 bases, J lost 4 bases, and 15 bases lay in between. Germline V lookup: CDR1 LGHNA, CDR2 YSLEER. The CDR3 is 16 residues long. CDR3 sequence: CASSQESGAPSTEAFF. CDR3 nucleotide sequence: TGCGCCAGCAGCCAAGAGTCTGGGGCCCCGAGCACTGAAGCTTTCTTT.

This clone came up once. The V and J genes are TRBV5-4 and TRBJ1-2; TRBD1 matches at 7 bases. Germline CDR1 SGHNT, CDR2 YYREEE (reference sequence). The V and J ends lost 2 bases and 3 bases, in that order; junction bases with no gene match: 7. CDR3 length equals 15 residues. CDR3 in amino acids: CASSLQGRGDYGYTF. In DNA form, the CDR3 reads TGTGCCAGCAGCTTACAGGGGCGTGGTGACTATGGCTACACCTTC. Full variable domain (rest looked up from reference TRBV5-4 and TRBJ1-2): ETGVTQSPTHLIKTRGQQVTLRCSSQSGHNTVSWYQQALGQGPQFIFQYYREEENGRGNFPPRFSGLQFPNYSSELNVNALELDDSALYLCASSLQGRGDYGYTFGSGTRLTVV.

This sequence joins TRBV6-1 and TRBJ2-1; a weak D match, TRBD1 (5 bases). V was cut by 10 bases and J by 7 bases, with 23 bases left in between. The germline CDR1 and CDR2 sequences are MNHNS and SASEGT. CDR3 size: 15 residues. CDR3 region: CATQDTPKKRNEQFF. CDR3 DNA: TGTGCCACTCAGGACACACCTAAAAAGAGGAATGAGCAGTTCTTC.

J is TRBJ2-7 and V is TRBV18; the match to TRBD1 covers 8 bases. The trim removed 2 bases at V and 4 bases at J, leaving 4 bases unmatched. This CDR3 is built from 14 residues. Germline V gene data show CDR1 as KGHSH and CDR2 as LQKENI. CDR3 nucleotides: TGTGCCAGCTCACCAGGACAGGGTATTTACGAGCAGTACTTC. This encodes CASSPGQGIYEQYF.

There are a few counts of this clone. The CDR3 is CASSEGPGQPQHF. The CDR3 nucleotides read TGCGCCAGCAGCGAGGGTCCTGGTCAGCCCCAGCATTTT. The V gene is TRBV5-1, the J gene TRBJ1-5; D call uncertain. The length of the CDR3 is 13 residues. The V end lost 4 bases, the J end lost 6 bases, and 11 bases lay between the germline ends. Per the germline V gene, CDR1 is SGHRS and CDR2 is YFSETQ.

J is TRBJ1-2 and V is TRBV12-5; tentative D call: TRBD1 (6 bases). CDR3 length: 16 amino acids. V lost 1 base and J lost 3, with 15 bases in between. Germline V gene data show CDR1 as LGHNT and CDR2 as FRNRAP. The CDR3 protein is CASGLGPWGRDYGYTF. The DNA of the CDR3 is TGTGCTAGTGGTTTGGGTCCTTGGGGGCGAGACTATGGCTACACCTTC.

V and J are TRBV7-6 and TRBJ1-4; 8 bases map to TRBD1. This CDR3 contains 15 residues. From germline, CDR1 is SGHVS and CDR2 FNYEAQ. The V gene end was trimmed by 2 bases and the J gene end by 3 bases; junction bases not matched to a gene: 2. The CDR3 spells CASSLQTGANEKLFF. In DNA form, the CDR3 reads TGTGCCAGCAGCTTACAGACAGGGGCTAATGAAAAACTGTTTTTT.

This clone was picked up a small number of times. The V call is TRBV7-3, the J call TRBJ2-1; TRBD1 is a possible D gene (6 bases). This CDR3 is 19 amino acids long. The V gene's germline CDR1 is SGHTA and CDR2 FQGTGA. Trimming took 5 bases from V and 0 from J, leaving 23 bases between them. CDR3 amino acids: CASSPTYGGHLSSYNEQFF. In nucleotides, the CDR3 is TGTGCCAGCAGCCCAACCTATGGGGGCCACCTGAGCTCCTACAATGAGCAGTTCTTC.

V usage is TRBV20-1 and J usage is TRBJ1-2; D is unresolved. Per germline, CDR1 DFQATT and CDR2 SNEGSKA (reference sequence). V lost 0 bases and J lost 7, with 6 bases in between. CDR3 length equals 11 residues. The CDR3 nucleotides read TGCAGTGCTAGAGACTTTCCTGGCTACACCTTC. Protein: CSARDFPGYTF.

This chain links TRBV9 with TRBJ2-2; D is undetermined. The CDR3 is 15 amino acids. Germline V gene sequence: CDR1 SGDLS, CDR2 YYNGEE. The ends were cut back, 4 bases at V and 2 bases at J, with 12 bases in the middle. The CDR3 DNA is TGTGCCAGCAGCCCCCCCCGAGCTAACACCGGGGAGCTGTTTTTT. Its protein product is CASSPPRANTGELFF.

This clone was recorded only once. V and J are TRBV14 and TRBJ2-7; 11 nucleotides align to TRBD1. This CDR3 is 18 amino acids long. The junction had 13 bases not matched to a gene; V was cut back by 4 bases and J by 2 bases. The germline CDR1 and CDR2 sequences are SGHDN and FVKESK. The CDR3 here is CASSPPPGQGARTYEQYF. The DNA for the CDR3 is TGTGCCAGCAGCCCGCCCCCCGGACAGGGGGCAAGGACCTACGAGCAGTACTTC. Full variable domain (rest looked up from reference TRBV14 and TRBJ2-7): EAGVTQFPSHSVIEKGQTVTLRCDPISGHDNLYWYRRVMGKEIKFLLHFVKESKQDESGMPNNRFLAERTGGTYSTLKVQPAELEDSGVYFCASSPPPGQGARTYEQYFGPGTRLTVT.

V is TRBV4-1 and J is TRBJ2-3; no clear D. The V end lost 1 base, the J end lost 7 bases, and 9 bases lay between the germline ends. Germline CDR1 MGHRA, CDR2 YSYEKL. The CDR3 is 13 amino acids. CDR3 coding DNA: TGCGCCAGCAGCCAAGTGCAGGCTAATACGCAGTATTTT. This codes for CASSQVQANTQYF.

The V and J genes are TRBV21-1 and TRBJ1-1; the table's D call of TRBD1 was not tested on the DNA. TRBV21-1 is marked as a pseudogene. The CDR3 sequence is 14 residues long. The CDR3 nucleotides are TGTGCCAGCAGCACCAGGGGGCGCAGGACTGAAGCTTTCTTT. Translated: CASSTRGRRTEAFF.

This clone was seen repeatedly, ten times or more. The V call is TRBV19, the J call TRBJ2-7, with 9 nucleotides matching TRBD1. Germline loops: CDR1 LNHDA, CDR2 SQIVND (reference sequence). This CDR3 region has 14 residues. The V and J ends lost 4 bases and 7 bases, in that order; junction bases with no gene match: 8. CDR3 nucleotides: TGTGCCAGTAGTACCCAACAGGGGGCATGGGAGCAGTACTTC. Translating gives CASSTQQGAWEQYF.

The chain is built from TRBV9 and TRBJ1-6; D gene unclear. CDR1 is SGDLS, CDR2 YYNGEE, per germline. This CDR3 has 16 residues. The V and J ends lost 0 bases and 0 bases respectively, with 7 bases between them. CDR3 sequence (DNA): TGTGCCAGCAGCGTAGGGGCGAACTCCTATAATTCACCCCTCCACTTT. This translates into CASSVGANSYNSPLHF. Based on the CDR3 plus reference TRBV9 and TRBJ1-6, the full variable domain is DSGVTQTPKHLITATGQRVTLRCSPRSGDLSVYWYQQSLDQGLQFLIQYYNGEERAKGNILERFSAQQFPDLHSELNLSSLELGDSALYFCASSVGANSYNSPLHFGNGTRLTVT.

The V call is TRBV5-1, the J call TRBJ2-3, with 11 bases lining up with TRBD1. V lost 5 bases and J lost 4; bases outside the gene matches: 6. Germline-derived CDR1 and CDR2 are SGHRS and YFSETQ. The CDR3 consists of 15 residues. Here the CDR3 reads CASSGDRGEADTQYF. In nucleotides, the CDR3 is TGCGCCAGCAGTGGGGACAGGGGGGAGGCAGATACGCAGTATTTT. Variable domain in full (rest from reference TRBV5-1 and TRBJ2-3): KAGVTQTPRYLIKTRGQQVTLSCSPISGHRSVSWYQQTPGQGLQFLFEYFSETQRNKGNFPGRFSGRQFSNSRSEMNVSTLELGDSALYLCASSGDRGEADTQYFGPGTRLTVL.

The chain has TRBV7-2 and TRBJ2-7; tentative D call: TRBD2 (5 bases). This CDR3 contains 16 residues. The germline V gene has CDR1 SGHTA and CDR2 FQGNSA. The V end lost 4 bases, the J end lost 2 bases, and 18 bases lay between the germline ends. CDR3 DNA: TGTGCCAGCAGCTCTAGTGTGGTGGAGGTAACCTACGAGCAGTACTTC. Translation gives CASSSSVVEVTYEQYF.

The sample holds one count of this clone. The chain recombines TRBV7-3 with TRBJ2-5; possible D gene TRBD1, 6 bases. The ends were cut back, 4 bases at V and 4 bases at J, with 16 bases in the middle. Germline CDR1 and CDR2: SGHTA and FQGTGA. CDR3 size: 15 residues. CDR3 in DNA: TGTGCCAGCAGCTCTGGGGCCAGGGGACGAGAGACCCAGTACTTC. Protein product: CASSSGARGRETQYF.

CDR3 DNA sequence: TGTGCCAGCTCACCACCCGGGAGGCGTCAGCCCCAGCATTTT. Residues: CASSPPGRRQPQHF. The gene calls are TRBV18 and TRBJ1-5; no firm D call. The CDR3 has 14 residues. Deletions cut 0 bases from V and 6 bases from J, with 9 bases between. Germline V CDR1 and CDR2: KGHSH, LQKENI.

The genes are TRBV19 and TRBJ2-7; 12 nucleotides align to TRBD2. CDR1 is LNHDA and CDR2 is SQIVND in the germline V gene (reference sequence). Trimming at V came to 5 bases and at J to 6 bases, leaving 17 bases not matched to a gene. CDR3 size: 18 residues. The CDR3 here is CASSQSHPLAGGLGEQYF. The CDR3 DNA follows: TGTGCCAGTAGTCAATCACACCCACTAGCGGGAGGCTTAGGCGAGCAGTACTTC.

The chain is built from TRBV7-3 and TRBJ2-1; 8 bases agree with TRBD2. This CDR3 contains 13 residues. V was pared by 2 bases and J by 9 bases, with 3 bases of the junction left unmatched. CDR1 SGHTA and CDR2 FQGTGA come from the germline V gene. CDR3 DNA: TGTGCCAGCAGCTTACTAGCGGGTAGTGAGCAGTTCTTC. Translated, it gives CASSLLAGSEQFF.

V usage is TRBV10-2 and J usage is TRBJ1-1; tentative D call: TRBD1 (6 bases). The CDR3 length is 12 residues. V was shortened by 6 bases and J by 6 bases, with 11 bases between the two germline ends. Germline values: CDR1 WSHSY, CDR2 SAAADI. The CDR3 nucleotides are TGCGCCAGCAGCCAAGGGGGGGCTGAAGCTTTCTTT. This codes for CASSQGGAEAFF.

The V gene is TRBV27, the J gene TRBJ1-6; TRBD1 is a possible D gene (6 bases). V was pared by 4 bases and J by 9 bases, with 16 bases between. The CDR3 has 15 amino acids. The V gene's germline CDR1 is MNHEY and CDR2 SMNVEV (reference sequence). CDR3 sequence reads: CASSSGRQGISPLHF. The CDR3 DNA follows: TGTGCCAGCAGTTCCGGGCGTCAGGGGATTTCACCCCTCCACTTT.

V gene TRBV5-4 combines with J gene TRBJ1-1, with TRBD1 as a possible D gene (5 bases). Germline V gene sequence: CDR1 SGHNT, CDR2 YYREEE (reference sequence). Between the trimmed V and J ends, which lost 7 bases and 1 base, there was a span of 14 bases. The CDR3 has 14 residues. CDR3 sequence: CASYAIRGNTEAFF. CDR3 nucleotides: TGTGCCAGCTACGCAATTAGGGGGAACACTGAAGCTTTCTTT.